This T cell receptor beta chain was obtained from a study of T cells after yellow fever vaccination. The germline gives CDR1 DFQATT, CDR2 SNEGSKA (reference sequence). V was trimmed by 4 bases and J by 2 bases, leaving 10 bases between them. This CDR3 is built from 13 residues. TCRdb re-analysed the 5' RACE reads in MiXCR, keeping a single row per CDR3 protein. The sample lists some 350,000 distinct CDR3 sequences, approximately 4% occurring once. This sequence was found in a man between 18 and 29 years old who received the YFV17D yellow fever vaccine. The sample here was PBMCs, taken 5 days after the yellow fever booster vaccination. The V and J genes are TRBV20-1 and TRBJ2-3; D unclear. The CDR3 bases are TGCAGTGCTACTTATCCAGACACAGATACGCAGTATTTT. It translates to CSATYPDTDTQYF.